The rows below give T cell receptor beta chains drawn from one sample of a study of Graves' ophthalmopathy and Graves' hyperthyroidism. TCRdb ran MiXCR on the multiplex PCR reads and lists one entry per CDR3 protein. Of about 1.2 million distinct CDR3 sequences in the sample, 35% to 45% were seen once. The sample was peripheral blood or thyroid tissue (not recorded which). The receptors come from an adult man with Graves' hyperthyroidism. CDR3s include the opening cysteine and the closing phenylalanine or tryptophan. Fields, in order: clone size, V gene, J gene, D gene, CDR3 protein, CDR3 DNA. The D gene is left open where the match is weak. Rows may omit the clone size; those that give it use once, few, many or a size class.

many	TRBV24-1	TRBJ2-5	NA	CATSDPITGKETQYF	TGTGCCACCAGTGACCCCATCACCGGGAAAGAGACCCAGTACTTC
few	TRBV12-3/TRBV12-4	TRBJ1-5	NA	CASSVGRGLNQPQHF	TGTGCCAGCAGTGTAGGACGGGGGCTAAATCAGCCCCAGCATTTT
NA	TRBV20-1	TRBJ2-2	TRBD2	CSARRLAGPGELSF	TGCAGTGCTAGAAGGCTAGCGGGTCCCGGGGAGCTGTCTTTT
many	TRBV10-3	TRBJ1-1	NA	CAISDPDRPPGWNTEAFF	TGTGCCATCAGTGATCCTGACAGGCCGCCTGGCTGGAACACTGAAGCTTTCTTT
many	TRBV19	TRBJ1-5	NA	CASSLPSQPQHF	TGTGCCAGTAGTCTCCCAAGCCAGCCCCAGCATTTT
many	TRBV7-9	TRBJ1-6	NA	CASSLGTGNSPLHF	TGTGCCAGCAGCTTAGGGACGGGAAATTCACCCCTCCACTTT
many	TRBV10-2	TRBJ1-4	TRBD1	CASRQGNEKLFF	TGCGCCAGCCGACAGGGGAATGAAAAACTGTTTTTT
many	TRBV29-1	TRBJ1-1	NA	CSVEPGPQNTEAFF	TGCAGCGTTGAACCGGGACCTCAGAACACTGAAGCTTTCTTT
many	TRBV7-6	TRBJ2-7	TRBD2	CASSLTSGSLGEQYF	TGTGCCAGCAGCCTCACTAGCGGCTCCCTAGGGGAGCAGTACTTC
many	TRBV5-1	TRBJ1-6	NA	CATRDGGSPLHF	TGCGCCACCCGGGATGGGGGTTCACCCCTCCACTTT
NA	TRBV25-1	TRBJ2-7	TRBD2	CASSFLADETYEQYF	TGTGCCAGCAGCTTCCTAGCGGACGAAACCTACGAGCAGTACTTC
NA	TRBV20-1	TRBJ1-2	NA	CSARGGDTLTYGYTF	TGCAGTGCTAGAGGGGGGGACACCCTAACCTATGGCTACACCTTC
few	TRBV29-1	TRBJ2-2	TRBD2	CSAGTSIRGELFF	TGCAGCGCCGGGACTAGTATTAGGGGGGAGCTGTTTTTT
NA	TRBV5-1	TRBJ2-5	NA	CASSVADQETQYF	TGCGCCAGCAGCGTAGCGGACCAAGAGACCCAGTACTTC
many	TRBV29-1	TRBJ1-1	NA	CSVALDTTNTEAFF	TGCAGCGTTGCGTTGGACACGACGAACACTGAAGCTTTCTTT
NA	TRBV7-8	TRBJ1-6	TRBD1	CASSLVTGFSYNSPLHF	TGTGCCAGCAGTTTGGTGACAGGGTTCTCCTATAATTCACCCCTCCACTTT
NA	TRBV7-9	TRBJ1-3	NA	CASTLGGSGNTIYF	TGTGCCAGCACCCTCGGTGGCTCTGGAAACACCATATATTTT
many	TRBV29-1	TRBJ1-2	TRBD1	CSVQGQNYGYTF	TGCAGCGTTCAGGGACAGAACTATGGCTACACCTTC
few	TRBV2	TRBJ2-1	NA	CASSAGRVRNEQFF	TGTGCCAGCAGTGCTGGGAGAGTGAGGAATGAGCAGTTCTTC
NA	TRBV29-1	TRBJ1-1	TRBD1	CSVESGGSNTEAFF	TGCAGCGTTGAATCAGGGGGTTCGAACACTGAAGCTTTCTTT
NA	TRBV13	TRBJ1-2	NA	CASWAALANYGYTF	TGTGCCAGCTGGGCGGCCCTAGCTAACTATGGCTACACCTTC
NA	TRBV19	TRBJ2-2	NA	CASSWGDTGELFF	TGTGCCAGTAGTTGGGGGGACACCGGGGAGCTGTTTTTT
NA	TRBV10-3	TRBJ1-3	NA	CAISEVGTSGNTIYF	TGTGCCATCAGTGAGGTCGGGACCTCTGGAAACACCATATATTTT